The 16 T cell receptor beta chains below come from one sample, sequenced in a study of CD8 T cells in Susac syndrome. RNA was extracted with the RNeasy kit, and a quantity of about 0.45 to 1 ug was reverse transcribed using random hexamers. TCRdb redid the calling of the immunoSEQ multiplex PCR reads with MiXCR, one entry per CDR3 protein. The sample has roughly 130,000 distinct CDR3 sequences, 90% to 95% seen once. The source material was CD4+ T cells from PBMCs. Receptors were obtained from a human donor in good health.

This rearrangement joins TRBV6-1 to TRBJ2-6; 11 positions agree with TRBD2. V trimming: 6 bases; J trimming: 0 bases; junction bases outside the gene matches: 7. Per germline, CDR1 MNHNS and CDR2 SASEGT. The CDR3 spans 18 residues. CDR3 amino acids: CASSPTSGTFSGANVLTF. The DNA for the CDR3 is TGTGCCAGCAGCCCGACTAGCGGGACCTTCTCTGGGGCCAACGTCCTGACTTTC.

J is TRBJ2-1 and V is TRBV5-1, with 9 nucleotides matching TRBD1. The CDR3 covers 14 residues. V lost 5 bases to trimming and J lost 7 bases; unmatched junction nucleotides: 7. CDR1 is SGHRS and CDR2 is YFSETQ in the germline V gene. CDR3 nucleotides: TGCGCCAGCAGGCCGGGACAGGGAACAAATGAGCAGTTCTTC. Encoded protein: CASRPGQGTNEQFF.

The CDR3 DNA is TGCAGCGGACAGGGAGGGTATGGCTACACCTTC. It is translated as CSGQGGYGYTF. The V and J genes are TRBV29-1 and TRBJ1-2; 7 positions agree with TRBD1. After removal of 7 bases from V and 5 bases from J, the junction contained 4 bases not matched to a gene. Germline CDR1 reads SQVTM; CDR2 reads ANQGSEA. This CDR3 comprises 11 residues.

In this sample, this clonotype turned up once. V is TRBV28 and J is TRBJ1-2; D is unclear. The germline V gene has CDR1 MDHEN and CDR2 SYDVKM. The CDR3 is 11 amino acids. Trimming took 5 bases from V and 5 from J, leaving 6 bases between them. CDR3 nucleotide sequence: TGTGCCAGCAGTGAGGAGTATGGCTACACCTTC. It is translated as CASSEEYGYTF.

J is TRBJ2-5 and V is TRBV20-1; D might be TRBD2 (7 bases). Germline CDR1 and CDR2: DFQATT and SNEGSKA (reference sequence). Trimming cost V 1 base and J 4 bases, with 19 bases left between them. This CDR3 has 16 amino acids. CDR3 in amino acids: CSARGGLAASRETQYF. CDR3 DNA sequence: TGCAGTGCTAGAGGGGGGCTAGCGGCTTCTCGAGAGACCCAGTACTTC.

The rearrangement uses TRBV12-3 or TRBV12-4 and TRBJ1-2; 7 nucleotides agree with TRBD1. V gave up 6 bases and J gave up 8 bases; unmatched junction bases: 9. There are 13 residues in the CDR3. The CDR3 loop is CASSQGGAGGYTF. As DNA, the CDR3 is TGTGCCAGCAGCCAAGGGGGCGCGGGAGGCTACACCTTC.

J is TRBJ1-1 and V is TRBV19, with a tentative D call TRBD1 (6 bases). The CDR3 sequence is 15 residues long. The germline gives CDR1 LNHDA, CDR2 SQIVND (reference sequence). The germline V and J ends were trimmed by 5 bases and 1 base, with 14 bases remaining between them. The CDR3 coding sequence is TGTGCCAGTAGTTGGGGGGCGAGATCGAACACTGAAGCTTTCTTT. Protein sequence: CASSWGARSNTEAFF.

The chain links TRBV6-5 to TRBJ2-1; no reliable D call. The CDR3 is made up of 15 amino acids. V was cut by 2 bases and J by 1 base, with 9 bases left in between. From germline, CDR1 is MNHEY and CDR2 SVGAGI. CDR3 loop: CASSYRQLSYNEQFF. DNA of the CDR3: TGTGCCAGCAGTTACCGGCAGCTATCCTACAATGAGCAGTTCTTC.

Comments on this clonotype: Relative to the germline gene, one junction end is altered; a read error may explain this. This chain connects TRBV28 to TRBJ1-2; tentative D call: TRBD1 (6 bases). CDR1 is MDHEN, CDR2 SYDVKM, per germline. CDR3 size: 12 residues. The CDR3 protein is CASSLQARGQSF. The CDR3 nucleotides are TGTGCCAGCAGTTTACAGGCGCGTGGACAGTCCTTC.

The rearrangement links TRBV24-1 to TRBJ2-4; TRBD1 aligns across 10 bases. Unmatched junction bases numbered 7, after V lost 2 bases and J lost 7 bases. This CDR3 comprises 16 residues. CDR1 and CDR2 (germline): KGHDR, SFDVKD. For the CDR3, the DNA is TGTGCCACCAGTGATTCGGGACAGGGGAGAGGTAACATTCAGTACTTC. Amino acid sequence: CATSDSGQGRGNIQYF.

The V call is TRBV30, the J call TRBJ1-5, with TRBD1 identical over 8 bases. The germline gives CDR1 GTSNPN, CDR2 SVGIG (reference sequence). V lost 3 bases to trimming and J lost 4 bases; unmatched junction nucleotides: 5. The CDR3 has 14 residues. This chain's CDR3 is CAWRGTGGNQPQHF. CDR3 DNA: TGTGCCTGGAGGGGGACAGGCGGTAATCAGCCCCAGCATTTT.

This chain links TRBV2 with TRBJ2-6; either TRBD1 or TRBD2 may supply D (7 bases each). V was cut by 5 bases and J by 2 bases, with 22 bases left in between. This CDR3 has 19 amino acids. Germline loops: CDR1 SNHLY, CDR2 FYNNEI. The CDR3 protein is CASSYLPGGGGAGANVLTF. CDR3 DNA sequence: TGTGCCAGCAGTTACCTTCCGGGGGGAGGGGGCGCTGGGGCCAACGTCCTGACTTTC.

V and J are TRBV20-1 and TRBJ2-1; 7 bases fit TRBD2. Germline-derived CDR1 and CDR2 are DFQATT and SNEGSKA (reference sequence). CDR3 length equals 13 residues. J was trimmed by 2 bases and V by 4 bases; bases with no gene match: 2. Written as DNA, the CDR3 is TGCAGTGCTAAAGCGGGACCCTACAATGAGCAGTTCTTC. It codes for CSAKAGPYNEQFF.

J is TRBJ2-5 and V is TRBV7-9, with D possibly matching TRBD2 (6 bases). V was trimmed by 7 bases and J by 5 bases, leaving 11 bases between them. CDR3 length: 12 residues. Germline V gene lookup returns CDR1 SEHNR and CDR2 FQNEAQ (reference sequence). The CDR3 coding sequence is TGTGCCAGCACCTCGACTAGTGAGACCCAGTACTTC. This codes for CASTSTSETQYF.

This chain connects TRBV27 to TRBJ2-7; D is perhaps TRBD2 (6 bases). Trimming left V 6 bases short and J 2 bases short, with 11 bases between. Looked up from germline, CDR1 is MNHEY and CDR2 is SMNVEV (reference sequence). The CDR3 has 13 amino acids. The CDR3 nucleotides read TGTGCCAGCAGGGCGGCGGGACCCTACGAGCAGTACTTC. This gives the protein CASRAAGPYEQYF.

V usage is TRBV5-6 and J usage is TRBJ2-1; D not resolved. In germline, CDR1 is SGHDT, CDR2 YYEEEE. The V gene lost 1 base and the J gene lost 2 bases, with 4 bases spanning the gap. The CDR3 totals 13 residues. The CDR3 spells CASSLFAYNEQFF. The DNA of the CDR3 is TGTGCCAGCAGCTTGTTTGCCTACAATGAGCAGTTCTTC.